This TCR beta chain was captured by sequencing in a study of shared clonotypes between healthy human individuals. This CDR3 region has 15 residues. Per germline, CDR1 PRHDT and CDR2 FYEKMQ (reference sequence). V lost 2 bases to trimming and J lost 1 base, with 11 bases between them. Measured with immunoSEQ multiplex PCR; TCRdb has only the in-frame clones, and not every one. The sample records approximately 720,000 clones, around 92% being singletons. Terminally differentiated effector memory CD45RA+ cells were left out of the naive CD8 fraction, which was CD45RO-negative and positively selected for CCR7.

This clonotype was obtained from a man aged 25 to 45 in good health. Sequences were obtained from naive CD8+ T cells sorted from blood. The chain is built from TRBV13 and TRBJ1-1; D is unresolved. The CDR3 reads CASSLLGLRNTEAFF. In DNA form, the CDR3 reads TGTGCCAGCAGCTTACTCGGGTTGAGGAACACTGAAGCTTTCTTT.